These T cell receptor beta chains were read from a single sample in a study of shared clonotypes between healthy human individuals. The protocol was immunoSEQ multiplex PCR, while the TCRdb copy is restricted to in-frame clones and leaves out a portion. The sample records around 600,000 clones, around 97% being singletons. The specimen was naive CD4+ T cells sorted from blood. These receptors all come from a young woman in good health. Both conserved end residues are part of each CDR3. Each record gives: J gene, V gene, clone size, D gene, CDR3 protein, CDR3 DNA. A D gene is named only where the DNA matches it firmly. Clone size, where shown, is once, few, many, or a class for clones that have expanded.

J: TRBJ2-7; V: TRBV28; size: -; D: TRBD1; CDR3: CASSLNTGAVPHSYEQYF; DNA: TGTGCCAGCAGTTTGAATACAGGGGCCGTCCCGCACTCCTACGAGCAGTACTTC
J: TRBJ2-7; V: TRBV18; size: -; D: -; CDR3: CASSPTTGAVYEQYF; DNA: TGTGCCAGCTCACCTACGACAGGCGCAGTCTACGAGCAGTACTTC
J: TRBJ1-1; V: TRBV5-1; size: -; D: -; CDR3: CASSLGTGNTEAFF; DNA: TGCGCCAGCAGCTTAGGGACGGGGAACACTGAAGCTTTCTTT
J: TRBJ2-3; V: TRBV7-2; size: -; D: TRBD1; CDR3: CASSLGAGTGTDTQYF; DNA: TGTGCCAGCAGCTTAGGAGCCGGGACAGGCACAGATACGCAGTATTTT
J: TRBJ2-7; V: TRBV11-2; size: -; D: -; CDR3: CASSFIAAYEQYF; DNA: TGTGCCAGCAGCTTCATAGCGGCCTACGAGCAGTACTTC
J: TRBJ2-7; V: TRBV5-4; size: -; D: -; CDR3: CASSLDTATYEQYF; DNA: TGTGCCAGCAGCTTGGATACGGCTACCTACGAGCAGTACTTC
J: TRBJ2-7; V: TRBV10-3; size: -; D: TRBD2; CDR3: CATSSLSGRPYEQYF; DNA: TGTGCCACCTCGAGTCTTAGCGGGAGGCCCTACGAGCAGTACTTC
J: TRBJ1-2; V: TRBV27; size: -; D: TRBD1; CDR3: CASSSQGQGKRDYTF; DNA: TGTGCCAGCAGTTCGCAGGGACAGGGTAAAAGGGACTACACCTTC
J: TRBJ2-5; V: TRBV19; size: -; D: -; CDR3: CASSIGAWETQYF; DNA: TGTGCCAGTAGTATAGGGGCGTGGGAGACCCAGTACTTC
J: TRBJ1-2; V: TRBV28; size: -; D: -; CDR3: CASSENGREGYGYTF; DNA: TGTGCCAGCAGTGAAAACGGCAGGGAGGGTTATGGCTACACCTTC
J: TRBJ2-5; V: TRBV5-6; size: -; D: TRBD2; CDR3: CASSLGLAGARETQYF; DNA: TGTGCCAGCAGCTTGGGACTAGCGGGAGCTCGGGAGACCCAGTACTTC
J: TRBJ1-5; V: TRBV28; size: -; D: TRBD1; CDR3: CASNPGQGVNSNQPQHF; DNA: TGTGCCAGTAATCCGGGACAGGGGGTTAATAGCAATCAGCCCCAGCATTTT
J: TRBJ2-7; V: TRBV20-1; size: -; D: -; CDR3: CSAIYGNEQYF; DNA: TGCAGTGCTATCTACGGAAACGAGCAGTACTTC
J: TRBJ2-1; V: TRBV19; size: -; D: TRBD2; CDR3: CASSPGLAGISGEQFF; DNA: TGTGCCAGTAGTCCCGGACTAGCGGGAATTTCTGGTGAGCAGTTCTTC
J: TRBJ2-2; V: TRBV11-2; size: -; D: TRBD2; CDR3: CASAREVGELFF; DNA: TGTGCCAGTGCGCGGGAGGTCGGGGAGCTGTTTTTT
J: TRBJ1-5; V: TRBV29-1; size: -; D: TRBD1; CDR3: CSVEVHEGTGDARRYSNQPQHF; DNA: TGCAGCGTTGAAGTCCATGAGGGGACAGGGGACGCGAGACGTTATAGCAATCAGCCCCAGCATTTT
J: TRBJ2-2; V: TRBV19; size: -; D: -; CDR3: CASSDSRVPVGELFF; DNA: TGTGCCAGTAGTGACTCCAGGGTCCCGGTCGGGGAGCTGTTTTTT
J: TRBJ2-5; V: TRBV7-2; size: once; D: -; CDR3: CASSLPRRGSQETQYF; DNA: TGTGCCAGCAGCTTACCCCGTCGGGGCAGCCAAGAGACCCAGTACTTC
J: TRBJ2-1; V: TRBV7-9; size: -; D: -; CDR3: CASSPRPSSYNEQFF; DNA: TGTGCCAGCAGCCCCCGACCAAGCTCCTACAATGAGCAGTTCTTC
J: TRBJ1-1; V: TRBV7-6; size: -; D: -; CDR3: CASSSLPGFGYTEAFF; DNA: TGTGCCAGCAGCTCCCTCCCAGGGTTCGGTTACACTGAAGCTTTCTTT
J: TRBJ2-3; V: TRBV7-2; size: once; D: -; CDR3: CASSLLGEKDTDTQYF; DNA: TGTGCCAGCAGCTTACTGGGGGAAAAAGACACAGATACGCAGTATTTT
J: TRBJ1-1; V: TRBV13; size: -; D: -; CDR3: CASSSLGKNTEAFF; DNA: TGTGCCAGCAGCTCCTTAGGTAAGAACACTGAAGCTTTCTTT
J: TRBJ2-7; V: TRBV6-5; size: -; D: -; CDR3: CASSTLLRSEQYF; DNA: TGTGCCAGCAGTACCCTACTTAGAAGCGAGCAGTACTTC
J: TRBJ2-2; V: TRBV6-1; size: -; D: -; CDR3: CASSEWASGRGTGELFF; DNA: TGTGCCAGCAGTGAATGGGCGTCGGGAAGGGGCACCGGGGAGCTGTTTTTT
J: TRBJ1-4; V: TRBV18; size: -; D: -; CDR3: CASSPRVATNEKLFF; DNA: TGTGCCAGCTCACCACGGGTTGCAACTAATGAAAAACTGTTTTTT
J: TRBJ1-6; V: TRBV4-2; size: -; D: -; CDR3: CASSQAIRQDNSPLHF; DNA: TGTGCCAGCAGCCAAGCCATCAGACAAGATAATTCACCCCTCCACTTT
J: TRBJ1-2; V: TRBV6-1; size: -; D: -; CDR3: CASRATGIYGYTF; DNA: TGTGCCAGCAGGGCCACAGGGATCTATGGCTACACCTTC
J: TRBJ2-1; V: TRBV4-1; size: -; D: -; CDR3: CASSPNGLQINEQFF; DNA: TGCGCCAGCAGCCCTAACGGACTGCAAATCAATGAGCAGTTCTTC
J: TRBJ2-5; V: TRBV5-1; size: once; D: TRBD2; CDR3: CASSPGLAAIQETQYF; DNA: TGCGCCAGCAGCCCGGGACTAGCGGCAATCCAAGAGACCCAGTACTTC
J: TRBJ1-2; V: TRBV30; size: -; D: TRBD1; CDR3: CAWSVTGYGYTF; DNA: TGTGCCTGGAGTGTGACAGGGTATGGCTACACCTTC
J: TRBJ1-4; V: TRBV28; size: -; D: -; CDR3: CASSLGGTRREKLFF; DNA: TGTGCCAGCAGTTTAGGGGGGACTCGACGGGAAAAACTGTTTTTT
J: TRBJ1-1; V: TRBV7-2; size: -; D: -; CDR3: CASSFMVGTEAFF; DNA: TGTGCCAGCAGCTTTATGGTAGGGACTGAAGCTTTCTTT
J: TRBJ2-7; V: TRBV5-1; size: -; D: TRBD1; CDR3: CASSLGQEGVGEQYF; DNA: TGCGCCAGCAGCTTAGGACAGGAAGGAGTGGGCGAGCAGTACTTC
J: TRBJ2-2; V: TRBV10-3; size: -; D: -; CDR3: CAISDQGGARELTGELFF; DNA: TGTGCCATCAGTGATCAGGGGGGCGCGCGGGAACTCACCGGGGAGCTGTTTTTT
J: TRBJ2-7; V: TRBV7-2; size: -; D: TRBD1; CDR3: CASSLVRQGVDEQYF; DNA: TGTGCCAGCAGCTTAGTGAGGCAGGGGGTCGACGAGCAGTACTTC
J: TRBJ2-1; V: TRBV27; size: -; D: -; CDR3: CASRGLSYYNEQFF; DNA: TGTGCCAGCAGAGGACTCTCCTATTACAATGAGCAGTTCTTC